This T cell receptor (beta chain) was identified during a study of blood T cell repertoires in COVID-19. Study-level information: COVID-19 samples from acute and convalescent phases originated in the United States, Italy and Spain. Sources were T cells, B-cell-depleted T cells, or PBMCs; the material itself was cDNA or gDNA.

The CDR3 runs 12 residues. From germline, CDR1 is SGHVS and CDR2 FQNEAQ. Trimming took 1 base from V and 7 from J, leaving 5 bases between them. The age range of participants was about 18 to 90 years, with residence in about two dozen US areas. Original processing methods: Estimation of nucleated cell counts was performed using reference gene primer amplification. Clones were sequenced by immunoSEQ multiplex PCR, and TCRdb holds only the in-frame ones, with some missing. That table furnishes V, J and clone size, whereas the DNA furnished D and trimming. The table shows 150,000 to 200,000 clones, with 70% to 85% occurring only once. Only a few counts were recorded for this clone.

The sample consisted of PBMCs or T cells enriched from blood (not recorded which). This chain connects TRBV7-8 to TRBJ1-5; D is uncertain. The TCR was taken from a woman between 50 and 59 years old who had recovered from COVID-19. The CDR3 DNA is TGTGCCAGCAGCTTAGGGCAACAGCCCCAGCATTTT. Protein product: CASSLGQQPQHF.